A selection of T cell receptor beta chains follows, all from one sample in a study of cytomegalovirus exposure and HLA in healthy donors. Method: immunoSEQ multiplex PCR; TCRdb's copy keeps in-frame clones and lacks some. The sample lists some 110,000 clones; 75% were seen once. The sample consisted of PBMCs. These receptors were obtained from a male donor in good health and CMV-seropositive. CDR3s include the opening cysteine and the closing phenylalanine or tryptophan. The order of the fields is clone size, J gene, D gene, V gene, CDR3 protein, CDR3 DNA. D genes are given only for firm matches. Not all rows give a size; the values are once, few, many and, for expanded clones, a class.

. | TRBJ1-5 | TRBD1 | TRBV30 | CAWSEGQGKRSNQPQHF | TGTGCCTGGAGCGAGGGACAGGGGAAAAGGAGCAATCAGCCCCAGCATTTT
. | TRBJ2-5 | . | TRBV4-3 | CASSLSTSFQETQYF | TGCGCCAGCAGCCTTAGTACGTCCTTTCAAGAGACCCAGTACTTC
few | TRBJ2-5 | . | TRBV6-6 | CASSSPQGGRETQYF | TGTGCCAGCAGCTCCCCGCAGGGGGGAAGGGAGACCCAGTACTTC
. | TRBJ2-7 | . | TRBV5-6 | CASSLAPGRGSYEQYF | TGTGCCAGCAGCTTGGCCCCTGGCAGGGGATCCTACGAGCAGTACTTC
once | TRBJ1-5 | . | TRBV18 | CASSPSPGNQPQHF | TGTGCCAGCTCACCATCTCCGGGGAATCAGCCCCAGCATTTT
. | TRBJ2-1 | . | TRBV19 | CASSITGGGYNEQFF | TGTGCCAGTAGTATCACGGGGGGCGGCTACAATGAGCAGTTCTTC
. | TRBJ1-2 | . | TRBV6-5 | CASRSALDGGYGYPF | TGTGCCAGCAGATCGGCTCTCGACGGAGGCTATGGCTACCCCTTC
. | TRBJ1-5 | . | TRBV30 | CAWGPGQTIHQPQNF | TGTGCCTGGGGGCCCGGACAGACGATCCATCAGCCCCAGAATTTT
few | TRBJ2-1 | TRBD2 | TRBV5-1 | CASSLLASGRWGNEQFF | TGCGCCAGCAGCTTGCTGGCTAGCGGGAGGTGGGGCAATGAGCAGTTCTTC
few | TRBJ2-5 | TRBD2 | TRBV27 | CASSETSGGPNQGETQYF | TGTGCCAGCAGTGAGACTAGCGGGGGTCCCAACCAAGGAGAGACCCAGTACTTC
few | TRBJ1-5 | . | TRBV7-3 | CASSLNAGGTRSSNQPQHF | TGTGCCAGCAGCTTAAATGCCGGGGGGACCCGGAGTAGCAATCAGCCCCAGCATTTT
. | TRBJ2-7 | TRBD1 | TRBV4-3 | CASSQRTGGVYEQYF | TGCGCCAGCAGCCAGAGGACAGGGGGCGTCTACGAGCAGTACTTC
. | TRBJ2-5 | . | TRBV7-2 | CASSRVYQETQYF | TGTGCCAGCAGCCGGGTCTACCAAGAGACCCAGTACTTC
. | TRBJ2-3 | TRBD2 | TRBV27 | CACTSRGGTDTQYF | TGTGCCTGTACTAGTCGGGGGGGCACAGATACGCAGTATTTT
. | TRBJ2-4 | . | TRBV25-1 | CASIGDKENIQYF | TGTGCCAGCATTGGTGACAAAGAAAACATTCAGTACTTC
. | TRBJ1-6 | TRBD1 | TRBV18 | CASSPGQGEFNSPLHF | TGTGCCAGCTCACCGGGACAGGGTGAGTTCAATTCACCCCTCCACTTT
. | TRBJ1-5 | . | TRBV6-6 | CASSYGTRYSNQPQHF | TGTGCCAGCAGTTACGGGACAAGGTATAGCAATCAGCCCCAGCATTTT
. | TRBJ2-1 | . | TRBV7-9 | CASSNTAEGQFF | TGTGCCAGCAGCAACACGGCGGAAGGCCAGTTCTTC
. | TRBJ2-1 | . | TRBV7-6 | CASSFLTGTPIYNEQFF | TGTGCCAGCAGCTTTTTAACCGGGACTCCGATCTACAATGAGCAGTTCTTC
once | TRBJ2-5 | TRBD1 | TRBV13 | CASSLGGTGWETQYF | TGTGCCAGCAGCTTGGGTGGGACAGGGTGGGAGACCCAGTACTTC
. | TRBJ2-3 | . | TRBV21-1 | CASSKPLRDLAGAPDFTDTQYF | TGTGCCAGCAGCAAACCTCTCCGCGACCTAGCGGGGGCCCCGGACTTCACAGATACGCAGTATTTT
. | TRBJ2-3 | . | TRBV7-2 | CATTLGATDTQYF | TGTGCCACTACACTGGGGGCGACAGATACGCAGTATTTT
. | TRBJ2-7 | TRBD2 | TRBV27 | CASSLAGGNYEQYF | TGTGCCAGCAGTTTAGCGGGGGGCAACTACGAGCAGTACTTC
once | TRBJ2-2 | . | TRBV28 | CASTLGGGGINTGELFF | TGTGCCAGCACCCTTGGAGGCGGGGGCATCAACACCGGGGAGCTGTTTTTT
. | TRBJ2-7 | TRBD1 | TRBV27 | CASSFKGQGYFSYEQYF | TGTGCCAGCAGTTTTAAGGGACAGGGATACTTTAGCTACGAGCAGTACTTC
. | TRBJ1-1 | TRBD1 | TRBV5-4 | CASSLGSSGRGQWTEAFF | TGTGCCAGCAGCTTGGGGAGCAGTGGCAGGGGGCAATGGACTGAAGCTTTCTTT
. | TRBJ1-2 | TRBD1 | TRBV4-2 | CASIGTGASNGYGYTF | TGTGCCAGCATAGGGACAGGGGCCTCTAACGGCTATGGCTACACCTTC
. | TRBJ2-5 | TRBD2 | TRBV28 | CASSSQRDYDTSETQYF | TGTGCCAGCAGTTCCCAAAGGGACTATGATACCTCAGAGACCCAGTACTTC
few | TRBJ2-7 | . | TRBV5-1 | CASSFGQGLTYEQYF | TGCGCCAGCAGCTTTGGGCAGGGTTTGACGTACGAGCAGTACTTC
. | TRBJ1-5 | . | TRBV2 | CASRFDNSNQPQHF | TGTGCCAGCAGATTTGACAATAGCAATCAGCCCCAGCATTTT
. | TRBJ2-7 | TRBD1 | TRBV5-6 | CASTPGQGSYEQYF | TGTGCCAGCACCCCGGGACAGGGCTCCTACGAGCAGTACTTC
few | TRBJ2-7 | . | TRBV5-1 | CASSSGFYEQYF | TGCGCCAGCAGCTCAGGGTTTTACGAGCAGTACTTC
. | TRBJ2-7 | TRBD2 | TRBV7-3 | CASSFRGGGADEQYF | TGTGCCAGCAGCTTCCGGGGCGGGGGGGCCGACGAGCAGTACTTC
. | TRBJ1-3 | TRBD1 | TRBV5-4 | CASSPDRGNTIYF | TGTGCCAGCAGCCCGGACAGGGGAAACACCATATATTTT
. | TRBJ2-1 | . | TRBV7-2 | CASSLYVGNEQFF | TGTGCCAGCAGCTTATATGTCGGCAATGAGCAGTTCTTC
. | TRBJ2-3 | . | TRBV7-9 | CASSLRNLGDTQYF | TGTGCCAGCAGCCTTCGTAACCTCGGAGATACGCAGTATTTT
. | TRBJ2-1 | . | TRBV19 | CASSMLGSGQFF | TGTGCCAGTAGTATGCTAGGGAGTGGGCAGTTCTTC
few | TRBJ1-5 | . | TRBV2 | CASRERKGGDNQPQHF | TGTGCCAGCAGGGAGAGGAAGGGGGGGGACAATCAGCCCCAGCATTTT
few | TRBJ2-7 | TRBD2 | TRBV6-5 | CASRNVAGRSYEQYF | TGTGCCAGCAGAAACGTAGCGGGGCGATCCTACGAGCAGTACTTC
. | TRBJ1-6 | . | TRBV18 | CASSPRDSSSYNSPLHF | TGTGCCAGCTCACCGAGAGACAGTAGCTCCTATAATTCACCCCTCCACTTT
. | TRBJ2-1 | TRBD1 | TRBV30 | CALLRGLLDNEQFF | TGTGCCTTACTTAGGGGGCTGCTCGACAATGAGCAGTTCTTC
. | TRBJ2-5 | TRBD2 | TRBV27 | CASWTSGQETQYF | TGTGCCAGCTGGACTAGCGGTCAAGAGACCCAGTACTTC
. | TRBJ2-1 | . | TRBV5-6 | CASSSTVSYNEQFF | TGTGCCAGCAGCTCCACAGTGTCCTACAATGAGCAGTTCTTC